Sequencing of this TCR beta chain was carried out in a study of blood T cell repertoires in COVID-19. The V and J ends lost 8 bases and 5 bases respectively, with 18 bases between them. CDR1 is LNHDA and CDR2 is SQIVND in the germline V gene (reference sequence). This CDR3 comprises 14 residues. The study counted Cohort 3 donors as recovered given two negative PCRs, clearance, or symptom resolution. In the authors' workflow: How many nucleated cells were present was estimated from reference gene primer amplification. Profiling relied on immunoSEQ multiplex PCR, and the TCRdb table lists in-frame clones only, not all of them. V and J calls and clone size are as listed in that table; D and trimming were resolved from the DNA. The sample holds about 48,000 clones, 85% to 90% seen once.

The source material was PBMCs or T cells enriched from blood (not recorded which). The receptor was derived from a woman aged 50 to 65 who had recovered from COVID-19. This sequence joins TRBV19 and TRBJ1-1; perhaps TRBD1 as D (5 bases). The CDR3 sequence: CASADSGDRTEAFF. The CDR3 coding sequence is TGTGCCAGTGCCGACAGTGGGGATAGGACTGAAGCTTTCTTT.